The T cell receptor beta chain under discussion was sequenced for a study of PD-1 blockade in classical Hodgkin lymphoma. The study, taken as a whole, reports: Healthy donors were reported to have higher baseline TCR diversity than newly diagnosed patients.

The length of the CDR3 is 16 residues. Germline V gives CDR1 KGHSH, CDR2 LQKENI. J gave up 3 bases and V 2 bases, and 7 bases lay outside the gene matches. All trial patients relapsed after autologous stem cell transplantation. The authors purified CD4+ T cells from thawed PBMCs by magnetic negative selection. Best outcomes ranged across complete response, partial response and progressive disease. With respect to this clone: Its specificity is unknown.

TCRdb's copy holds only in-frame clones and misses some; the assay was immunoSEQ multiplex PCR. The sample records tens of thousands of clones, 84% being singletons. The specimen comprised CD4+ T cells from blood, sampled at baseline. The TCR was taken from a human donor with classical Hodgkin lymphoma. The gene calls are TRBV18 and TRBJ1-5; 7 bases map to TRBD1. The CDR3 DNA reads as TGTGCCAGCTCACCATACCGGGACAGAGACAATCAGCCCCAGCATTTT. Its translation is CASSPYRDRDNQPQHF.